The 20 T cell receptor beta chains presented below share a single source sample, sequenced in a study of Ad26.COV2.S vaccination and SARS-CoV-2 variants. Specified treatment: some 20 received Ad26.COV2.S at low or high dose, single or two shots; roughly five received placebo; per-sample allocation not given. On day 63 after the first injection, vaccine and placebo recipients gave samples. The protocol was immunoSEQ multiplex PCR, while the TCRdb copy is restricted to in-frame clones and leaves out a portion. This table holds a few hundred thousand clones, roughly 90% found once. Sample: peripheral blood, taken in a trial of Ad26.COV2.S vaccine versus placebo. The receptor source for this set is a person between 18 and 65 years old who received the Ad26.COV2.S COVID-19 vaccine or a placebo.

V usage is TRBV2 and J usage is TRBJ1-2, with TRBD1 matching 7 bases. Germline assignment: CDR1 SNHLY and CDR2 FYNNEI. The CDR3 runs 13 residues. V was clipped by 5 bases and J by 7 bases; unmatched bases: 7. DNA of the CDR3: TGTGCCAGCAGTCAGGGCACAGGGGCTGGCTACACCTTC. Protein product: CASSQGTGAGYTF.

This clone has only a few counts. The chain's CDR3 is CASSIHISYNSPLHF. CDR3 nucleotide sequence: TGTGCCAGCAGCATCCACATCTCCTATAATTCACCCCTCCACTTT. The chain uses TRBV6-5 and TRBJ1-6, with D unclear. From germline, CDR1 is MNHEY and CDR2 SVGAGI. This CDR3 spans 15 amino acids. V dropped 6 bases and J dropped 0 bases, with 9 bases sitting between them.

J is TRBJ1-2 and V is TRBV28; the match to TRBD1 covers 7 bases. Germline assignment: CDR1 MDHEN and CDR2 SYDVKM. The CDR3 loop spans 15 amino acids. V shed 7 bases and J 7 bases; nucleotides not matched to a gene: 15. Here the CDR3 reads CASKAPGEGAGGYTF. As DNA, the CDR3 is TGTGCCAGCAAAGCACCGGGGGAGGGGGCCGGTGGCTACACCTTC.

V usage is TRBV6-2 or TRBV6-3 and J usage is TRBJ1-6; 8 bases align to TRBD1. This CDR3 is built from 15 residues. J lost 3 bases, V lost 6 bases, and 4 bases had no gene match. The germline V gene encodes CDR1 MNHEY and CDR2 SVGEGT. CDR3 amino acids: CASSLGQVYNSPLHF. The CDR3 nucleotides read TGTGCCAGCAGCCTGGGACAGGTCTATAATTCACCCCTCCACTTT.

The genes are TRBV27 and TRBJ2-1; no definite D call. Germline CDR1 MNHEY, CDR2 SMNVEV (reference sequence). Deletions cut 1 base from V and 2 bases from J, with 9 bases between. The CDR3 loop spans 15 amino acids. The CDR3 DNA follows: TGTGCCAGCAGTTTATTGCCCCGGCCCTACAATGAGCAGTTCTTC. Its translation: CASSLLPRPYNEQFF.

This sequence joins TRBV5-6 and TRBJ1-2; TRBD1 matches at 8 bases. V was clipped by 2 bases and J by 4 bases; unmatched bases: 4. Germline lookup yields CDR1 SGHDT and CDR2 YYEEEE. The CDR3 contains 14 residues. The DNA for the CDR3 is TGTGCCAGCAGCTTTTCAGGGGGCAGCTATGGCTACACCTTC. It specifies CASSFSGGSYGYTF.

The chain combines TRBV6-2 or TRBV6-3 with TRBJ2-5, with TRBD2 identical over 11 bases. The germline CDR1 and CDR2 sequences are MNHEY and SVGEGT. V lost 2 bases and J lost 5; bases outside the gene matches: 4. The CDR3 runs 15 residues. The CDR3: CASSYAWTSGETQYF. The CDR3 DNA follows: TGTGCCAGCAGTTACGCATGGACTAGCGGGGAGACCCAGTACTTC.

This clone has only a few counts. The rearrangement links TRBV9 to TRBJ2-6; 9 bases are shared with TRBD1. This CDR3 is built from 15 residues. Germline CDR1 reads SGDLS; CDR2 reads YYNGEE. Trimming removed 3 bases from V and 9 bases from J; junction bases left unmatched: 7. The CDR3 sequence: CASSAGQGFGNVLTF. DNA for the CDR3: TGTGCCAGCAGCGCCGGACAGGGGTTTGGCAACGTCCTGACTTTC.

The rearrangement uses TRBV7-9 and TRBJ2-7; D is ambiguous. Trimming pared 3 bases from V and 0 bases from J, leaving 9 bases between. The germline V gene encodes CDR1 SEHNR and CDR2 FQNEAQ (reference sequence). This CDR3 is built from 14 residues. The CDR3 here is CASSFRESSYEQYF. The DNA for the CDR3 is TGTGCCAGCAGCTTTAGAGAAAGCTCCTACGAGCAGTACTTC.

This clone was recorded a few times. J is TRBJ2-3 and V is TRBV2, with a weak D call TRBD1 (5 bases). The CDR3 covers 12 residues. Trimming removed 5 bases at V and 6 bases at J, with 9 bases between. CDR1 SNHLY and CDR2 FYNNEI come from the germline V gene. CDR3 coding DNA: TGTGCCAGCAGTCGGAACAGGGATACGCAGTATTTT. Encoded protein: CASSRNRDTQYF.

The V and J genes are TRBV14 and TRBJ2-7; no definite D call. Germline V CDR1 and CDR2: SGHDN, FVKESK. This CDR3 has 14 amino acids. Trimming cost V 1 base and J 4 bases, with 11 bases left between them. CDR3 sequence: CASSQAGSRYEQYF. In DNA, the CDR3 is TGTGCCAGCAGCCAAGCCGGCAGTAGATACGAGCAGTACTTC. The complete variable domain, with remaining parts taken from reference TRBV14 and TRBJ2-7, reads EAGVTQFPSHSVIEKGQTVTLRCDPISGHDNLYWYRRVMGKEIKFLLHFVKESKQDESGMPNNRFLAERTGGTYSTLKVQPAELEDSGVYFCASSQAGSRYEQYFGPGTRLTVT.

The genes are TRBV21-1 and TRBJ2-1. TRBV21-1 is labeled a pseudogene. There are 13 residues in the CDR3. CDR3 nucleotide sequence: TGTGCCAGCAGCAAACCAAATGGTACGGAGCAGTTCTTC. Its translation is CASSKPNGTEQFF.

This chain links TRBV2 with TRBJ2-7; perhaps D is TRBD1 or TRBD2 (5 bases each). Trimming removed 4 bases from V and 2 bases from J, with 15 bases in between. CDR3 length equals 15 residues. The V gene's germline CDR1 is SNHLY and CDR2 FYNNEI. As DNA, the CDR3 is TGTGCCAGCAGTGGTCCCGGGACGAAGCCCTACGAGCAGTACTTC. Translated, it gives CASSGPGTKPYEQYF.

The rearrangement joins TRBV7-2 to TRBJ2-7; tentatively, D is TRBD2 (5 bases). CDR1 and CDR2 (germline): SGHTA, FQGNSA. CDR3 length: 13 residues. CDR3 sequence (DNA): TGTGCGGTCGAGCGGCGAAGCTCCTACGAGCAGTACTTC. The encoded protein is CAVERRSSYEQYF. The whole variable domain, remainder taken from reference TRBV7-2 and TRBJ2-7, is GAGVSQSPSNKVTEKGKDVELRCDPISGHTALYWYRQSLGQGLEFLIYFQGNSAPDKSGLPSDRFSAERTGGSVSTLTIQRTQQEDSAVYLCAVERRSSYEQYFGPGTRLTVT.

CDR3 loop: CASSQEMAGGQYNEQFF. The CDR3 bases are TGTGCCAGCAGCCAAGAAATGGCGGGGGGGCAGTACAATGAGCAGTTCTTC. The chain couples TRBV14 to TRBJ2-1, with 9 bases fitting TRBD2. This CDR3 region has 17 residues. The V gene's germline CDR1 is SGHDN and CDR2 FVKESK. J gave up 4 bases and V 0 bases, and 7 bases lay outside the gene matches.

The chain joins TRBV11-2 to TRBJ1-1, with 8 nucleotides matching TRBD1. The CDR3 runs 17 residues. From germline, CDR1 is SGHAT and CDR2 FQNNGV. The V segment lost 1 base and the J segment 0 bases; nucleotides outside the gene matches: 7. The CDR3 region is CASSLVPRTGMNTEAFF. CDR3 nucleotides: TGTGCCAGCAGCTTAGTCCCACGGACAGGGATGAACACTGAAGCTTTCTTT.

The rearrangement joins TRBV19 to TRBJ2-7; 9 nucleotides match TRBD1. The ends lost 5 bases at V and 5 bases at J; junction bases unmatched: 7. Looked up from germline, CDR1 is LNHDA and CDR2 is SQIVND (reference sequence). The CDR3 is made up of 14 amino acids. CDR3 sequence: CASSRDRDLDEQYF. As DNA, the CDR3 is TGTGCCAGTAGTCGGGACAGGGATTTGGACGAGCAGTACTTC.

V gene TRBV2 combines with J gene TRBJ2-7; unclear D gene. V lost 4 bases, J lost 0 bases, and 10 bases lay in between. The CDR3 sequence is 14 residues long. The germline V gene encodes CDR1 SNHLY and CDR2 FYNNEI. In nucleotides, the CDR3 is TGTGCCAGCAGTGTAGTATCGGACTCCTACGAGCAGTACTTC. Its protein is CASSVVSDSYEQYF.

The V and J genes are TRBV15 and TRBJ2-5; TRBD2 agrees at 7 bases. The trim removed 5 bases at V and 5 bases at J, leaving 5 bases unmatched. This CDR3 spans 13 amino acids. The germline CDR1 and CDR2 sequences are LNHNV and YYDKDF (reference sequence). In DNA, the CDR3 is TGTGCCACCAGCCCCAGGACTAGGGAGACCCAGTACTTC. Residues: CATSPRTRETQYF.

This chain connects TRBV19 to TRBJ2-3, with 7 bases aligning to TRBD1. Germline V gene lookup returns CDR1 LNHDA and CDR2 SQIVND (reference sequence). Trimming removed 6 bases from V and 3 bases from J; junction bases left unmatched: 12. CDR3 length equals 16 residues. CDR3 sequence reads: CASSTTGNGATDTQYF. The CDR3 DNA reads TGTGCCAGTAGCACGACAGGGAATGGGGCAACAGATACGCAGTATTTT.